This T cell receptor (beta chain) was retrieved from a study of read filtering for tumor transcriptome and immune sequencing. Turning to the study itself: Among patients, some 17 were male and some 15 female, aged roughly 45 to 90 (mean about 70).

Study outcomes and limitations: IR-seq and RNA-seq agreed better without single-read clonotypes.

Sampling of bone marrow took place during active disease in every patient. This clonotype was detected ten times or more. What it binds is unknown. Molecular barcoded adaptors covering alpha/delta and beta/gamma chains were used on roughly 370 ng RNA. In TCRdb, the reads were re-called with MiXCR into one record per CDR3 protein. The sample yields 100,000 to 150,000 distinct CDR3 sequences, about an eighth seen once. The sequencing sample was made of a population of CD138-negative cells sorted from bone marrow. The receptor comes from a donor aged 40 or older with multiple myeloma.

The CDR3 DNA reads TGTGCCTGGAGTGTCGTCTCAGCGGCCGAGCAGTACTTC. It specifies CAWSVVSAAEQYF. This chain links TRBV30 with TRBJ2-7; TRBD2 might be the D (5 bases). Germline CDR1 and CDR2: GTSNPN and SVGIG (reference sequence). The CDR3 is 13 residues long. Trimming removed 0 bases from V and 6 bases from J, with 12 bases in between.